This paragraph covers one T cell receptor beta chain sequence. The source of the sample is a study of blood T cell repertoires in COVID-19. About the study: T cells, B-cell-depleted T cells, or PBMCs provided the cDNA or gDNA that served as material.

Per the authors' pipeline: Using reference gene primer amplification, nucleated cell counts were estimated. Generated by immunoSEQ multiplex PCR, the TCRdb table keeps only in-frame clones and is missing some. V and J calls plus clone size are reproduced from that table; the DNA served to infer D and trimming. This table holds about 75,000 clones, less than 85% found once. Germline CDR1 SGHVS, CDR2 FQNEAQ. The CDR3 consists of 17 residues. The V segment lost 2 bases and the J segment 8 bases; nucleotides outside the gene matches: 16. This TCR was sampled from a human donor with acute or convalescent COVID-19. The donor label of this sample is uncertain. The sample comprised peripheral blood. The chain combines TRBV7-8 with TRBJ1-2; TRBD1 matches 8 bases. This CDR3 is CASSLKHGQGAILGYTF. DNA of the CDR3: TGTGCCAGCAGCTTAAAACACGGACAGGGAGCAATTCTAGGCTACACCTTC. Using reference TRBV7-8 and TRBJ1-2 for the parts outside the CDR3, the full variable domain is GAGVSQSPRYKVAKRGQDVALRCDPISGHVSLFWYQQALGQGPEFLTYFQNEAQLDKSGLPSDRFFAERPEGSVSTLKIQRTQQEDSAVYLCASSLKHGQGAILGYTFGSGTRLTVV.